Only a few counts were recorded for the clone carrying this TCR beta chain. Its antigen is currently unknown. The data derive from a study of identical twins. The study, taken as a whole, reports: Modeled out-of-frame TCR alpha sharing in monozygotic twins fell below observed levels.

TCRdb fed the 5' RACE reads into MiXCR, producing one record per CDR3 protein. The profile shows some 1,600,000 distinct CDR3 sequences, about 30% of them singletons. Trimming took 3 bases from V and 3 from J, leaving 9 bases between them. The CDR3 loop spans 13 amino acids. The germline gives CDR1 DFQATT, CDR2 SNEGSKA (reference sequence). The sequence was collected from a newborn girl in good health. Sequenced material: cord blood. This chain joins TRBV20-1 and TRBJ1-5; no definite D call. The CDR3: CSARPGINQPQHF. CDR3 DNA sequence: TGCAGTGCTAGGCCAGGTATCAATCAGCCCCAGCATTTT.